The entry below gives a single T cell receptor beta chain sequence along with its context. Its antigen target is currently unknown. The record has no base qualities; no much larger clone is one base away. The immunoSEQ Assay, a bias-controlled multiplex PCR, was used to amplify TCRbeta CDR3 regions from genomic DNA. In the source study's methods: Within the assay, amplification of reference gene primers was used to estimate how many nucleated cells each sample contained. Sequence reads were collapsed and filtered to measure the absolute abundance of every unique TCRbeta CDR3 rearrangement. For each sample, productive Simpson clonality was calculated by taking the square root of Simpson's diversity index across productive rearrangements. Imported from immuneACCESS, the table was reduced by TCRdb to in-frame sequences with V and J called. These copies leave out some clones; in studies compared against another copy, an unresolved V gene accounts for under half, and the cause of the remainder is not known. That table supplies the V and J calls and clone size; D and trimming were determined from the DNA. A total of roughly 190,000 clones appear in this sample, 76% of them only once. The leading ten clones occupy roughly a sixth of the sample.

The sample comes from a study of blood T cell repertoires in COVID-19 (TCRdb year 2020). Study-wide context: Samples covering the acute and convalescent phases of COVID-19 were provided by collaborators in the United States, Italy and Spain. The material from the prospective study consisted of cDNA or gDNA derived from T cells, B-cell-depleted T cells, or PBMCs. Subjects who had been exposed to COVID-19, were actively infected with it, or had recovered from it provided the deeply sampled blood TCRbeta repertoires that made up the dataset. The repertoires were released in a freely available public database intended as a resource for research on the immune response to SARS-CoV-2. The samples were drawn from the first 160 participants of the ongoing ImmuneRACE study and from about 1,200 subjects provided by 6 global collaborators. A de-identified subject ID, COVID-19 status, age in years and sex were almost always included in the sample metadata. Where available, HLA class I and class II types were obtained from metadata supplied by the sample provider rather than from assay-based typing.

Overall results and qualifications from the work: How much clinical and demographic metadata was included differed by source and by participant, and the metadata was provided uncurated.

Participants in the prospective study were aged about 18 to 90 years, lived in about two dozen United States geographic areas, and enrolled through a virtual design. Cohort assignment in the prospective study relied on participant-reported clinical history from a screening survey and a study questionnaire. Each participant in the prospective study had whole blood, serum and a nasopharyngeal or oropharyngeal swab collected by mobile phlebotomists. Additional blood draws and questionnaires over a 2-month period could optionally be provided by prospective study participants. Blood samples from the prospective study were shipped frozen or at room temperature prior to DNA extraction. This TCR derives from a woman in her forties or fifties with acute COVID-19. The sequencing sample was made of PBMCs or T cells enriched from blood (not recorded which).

The CDR3 protein: CAWSVWELEQFF. The DNA sequence reads TGTGCCTGGAGTGTATGGGAGCTTGAGCAGTTCTTC. The chain employs TRBV30 and TRBJ2-1; a weak D assignment points to TRBD2 (5 bases agree). Relative to germline, V is 0 bases shorter and J is 9 bases shorter, with 9 bases between their ends. CDR1 GTSNPN and CDR2 SVGIG were looked up in the germline V gene (reference sequence). From cysteine to phenylalanine, the CDR3 is 12 amino acids long. Of all the DNA, just the CDR3 is kept, 36 bases in frame from base 1.